The present entry profiles one T cell receptor (beta chain) with its context. Its antigen is not identified. The study excluded patients with uncontrolled infection, other autoimmune disease, pregnancy or lactation. This record comes from a study of T cells in Graves' hyperthyroidism and ophthalmopathy. Findings and limits, study-wide: Also found in blood were most expanded thyroid clonotypes above 0.001. Ophthalmopathy was model-predicted a median approximately 6.4 months pre-onset. In simple terms, a model built on 13 V-J features told ophthalmopathy apart from stable hyperthyroidism.

Germline V CDR1 and CDR2: SEHNR, FQNEAQ (reference sequence). V was pared by 2 bases and J by 8 bases, with 16 bases between. This CDR3 region has 14 residues. RNA transcripts yielded amplified TCR beta CDR3 regions. HTBI primers were employed in a first-round RT-PCR of the TCR CDR3. TCRdb re-called the multiplex PCR reads with MiXCR, one entry per CDR3 protein. The table lists 600,000 to 700,000 distinct CDR3 sequences, about 45% of them singletons. The clonotype comes from an adult man with Graves' disease, either hyperthyroidism or ophthalmopathy (not recorded which). The sequencing sample was made of peripheral blood or thyroid tissue (not recorded which). This chain links TRBV7-9 with TRBJ2-7; no firm D call. The CDR3 loop is CASSLNRNQPQQYF. The CDR3 DNA follows: TGTGCCAGCAGCTTAAATAGAAATCAGCCCCAGCAGTACTTC.